What follows are 18 T cell receptor beta chains derived from one specimen sequenced in a study of T cell repertoires in cytomegalovirus infection. Antigens for these TCRs are unknown. MiXCR, run by TCRdb on the reads, gives a single entry per CDR3 protein. The sample consists of some 920,000 distinct CDR3 sequences, under 40% of them appearing once. The sample consisted of cultured CD8+ T cells from PBMCs, taken from culture after CMV antigen stimulation. These receptors were collected from a human donor in good health (CMV status not recorded). Some clones in this sample may be carry-over from other donors' samples.

The chain is built from TRBV6-2 or TRBV6-3 and TRBJ1-1, with TRBD1 matching 8 bases. The CDR3 sequence is 12 residues long. The ends lost 6 bases at V and 7 bases at J; junction bases unmatched: 4. Germline V lookup: CDR1 MNHEY, CDR2 SVGEGT. CDR3 residues: CASRAGGDEAFF. DNA of the CDR3: TGTGCCAGCAGGGCAGGGGGCGATGAAGCTTTCTTT.

This clonotype was picked up a small number of times. The V call is TRBV6-5, the J call TRBJ2-3; 8 bases fit TRBD2. The V gene's germline CDR1 is MNHEY and CDR2 SVGAGI. The CDR3 totals 15 residues. V shed 6 bases, J shed 2 bases, and the junction held 7 bases outside the gene matches. The CDR3: CASREGAGVTDTQYF. The DNA for the CDR3 is TGTGCCAGCAGAGAGGGAGCGGGGGTCACAGATACGCAGTATTTT.

The chain carries TRBV4-3 and TRBJ1-1, with 7 nucleotides matching TRBD1. The CDR3 is 14 residues long. Trimming at V came to 0 bases and at J to 6 bases, leaving 4 bases not matched to a gene. Per germline, CDR1 LGHNA and CDR2 YSLEER. The CDR3 reads CASSQDTGDAEAFF. CDR3 in DNA: TGCGCCAGCAGCCAAGATACAGGGGACGCTGAAGCTTTCTTT.

The table lists this clonotype with many counts. The rearrangement joins TRBV6-6 to TRBJ2-1; no definite D call. With 0 bases removed from V and 4 bases from J, the gap between germline ends came to 7 bases. The germline gives CDR1 MNHNY, CDR2 SVGAGI (reference sequence). The CDR3 contains 14 residues. CDR3 protein: CASSYSRIYNEQFF. In nucleotides, the CDR3 is TGTGCCAGCAGTTACTCTCGGATTTACAATGAGCAGTTCTTC.

In this sample, this clonotype turned up many times. The chain recombines TRBV7-9 with TRBJ1-3, with 7 bases that match TRBD1. The CDR3 contains 17 residues. CDR1 and CDR2 from the germline V gene are SEHNR and FQNEAQ (reference sequence). Unmatched junction bases numbered 10, after V lost 5 bases and J lost 0 bases. The CDR3 DNA is TGTGCCAGCAGCCTACAGCCCCGGGACAGCTCTGGAAACACCATATATTTT. Amino acids: CASSLQPRDSSGNTIYF.

This clonotype was counted only a few times. V is TRBV4-1 and J is TRBJ1-2, with D possibly being TRBD1 (5 bases). Deletions cut 2 bases from V and 6 bases from J, with 22 bases between. The CDR3 covers 17 residues. The germline gives CDR1 MGHRA, CDR2 YSYEKL. The CDR3 loop reads CASSQRVDQGSVDGYTF. The CDR3 nucleotides are TGCGCCAGCAGCCAAAGAGTGGACCAGGGTTCCGTCGATGGCTACACCTTC.

This sequence joins TRBV6-2 or TRBV6-3 and TRBJ2-1, with D perhaps assigned TRBD1 or TRBD2 (5 bases each). The CDR3 covers 15 residues. V gave up 4 bases and J gave up 5 bases, with 15 bases separating them. The germline CDR1 and CDR2 sequences are MNHEY and SVGEGT. The chain's CDR3 is CASSSTHVGDNEQFF. The CDR3 nucleotides are TGTGCCAGCAGTTCCACCCACGTGGGGGACAATGAGCAGTTCTTC.

This clonotype was picked up one time. This rearrangement joins TRBV6-5 to TRBJ1-1; no definite D call. The ends were cut back, 2 bases at V and 8 bases at J, with 15 bases in the middle. The germline V gene has CDR1 MNHEY and CDR2 SVGAGI. There are 14 residues in the CDR3. CDR3: CASSYGGPGSEAFF. CDR3 nucleotides: TGTGCCAGCAGTTACGGTGGACCGGGCAGCGAAGCTTTCTTT.

This clonotype occurred a few times. The chain joins TRBV27 to TRBJ2-1; weak D call: TRBD1 (6 bases). This CDR3 region has 16 residues. The germline CDR1 and CDR2 sequences are MNHEY and SMNVEV (reference sequence). V was trimmed by 2 bases and J by 4 bases, leaving 15 bases between them. The CDR3 spells CASSLGQRAIYNEQFF. CDR3 bases: TGTGCCAGCAGTTTAGGACAGAGGGCAATTTACAATGAGCAGTTCTTC.

This chain joins TRBV23-1 and TRBJ2-5; D uncertain. TRBV23-1 is designated an ORF whose function remains uncertain. CDR3 length equals 13 residues. The V end lost 3 bases, the J end lost 4 bases, and 9 bases lay between the germline ends. The CDR3 loop reads CASSQLGRETQYF. In nucleotides, the CDR3 is TGCGCCAGCAGTCAGTTGGGCCGAGAGACCCAGTACTTC.

The chain combines TRBV10-3 with TRBJ1-3; D ambiguous. Trimming removed 7 bases at V and 2 bases at J, with 15 bases between. CDR3 size: 15 residues. CDR1 ENHRY and CDR2 SYGVKD come from the germline V gene. The CDR3 region has the DNA TGTGCCATCAAAGTCGGGAGGTATGCTGGAAACACCATATATTTT. Its protein is CAIKVGRYAGNTIYF.

This chain joins TRBV6-6 and TRBJ2-1, with 12 nucleotides matching TRBD2. The CDR3 extends over 16 amino acids. V lost 6 bases to trimming and J lost 7 bases; unmatched junction nucleotides: 10. Germline V lookup: CDR1 MNHNY, CDR2 SVGAGI (reference sequence). CDR3 amino acids: CASSPLAGGPVNEQFF. For the CDR3, the DNA is TGTGCCAGCAGCCCTCTAGCGGGGGGGCCCGTAAATGAGCAGTTCTTC.

In its sample, this clonotype was seen many times. The chain couples TRBV4-3 to TRBJ1-5, with D uncertain. With 0 bases removed from V and 1 base from J, the gap between germline ends came to 4 bases. The CDR3 consists of 14 residues. From germline, CDR1 is LGHNA and CDR2 YSLEER. The CDR3 protein is CASSQERSNQPQHF. The CDR3 nucleotides are TGCGCCAGCAGCCAAGAACGGAGCAATCAGCCCCAGCATTTT.

This chain joins TRBV14 and TRBJ1-2; the D gene is possibly TRBD1 (5 bases). The CDR3 is made up of 13 amino acids. CDR1 and CDR2 (germline): SGHDN, FVKESK. Trimming took off 6 bases at V and 5 bases at J, with 13 bases between the two ends. The CDR3 protein is CASSRRASYGYTF. The CDR3 bases are TGTGCCAGCAGTCGCAGGGCTAGTTATGGCTACACCTTC.

This clonotype was picked up a small number of times. The rearrangement uses TRBV7-9 and TRBJ1-6; the D is unclear. This CDR3 has 13 amino acids. CDR1 and CDR2 (germline): SEHNR, FQNEAQ (reference sequence). V lost 5 bases and J lost 4, with 6 bases in between. CDR3 region: CASSPPYNSPLHF. Written as DNA, the CDR3 is TGTGCCAGCAGCCCCCCTTATAATTCACCCCTCCACTTT.

In this sample, this clonotype turned up a few times. V is TRBV6-2 or TRBV6-3 and J is TRBJ2-3; D unresolved. CDR3 length: 12 amino acids. The V gene's germline CDR1 is MNHEY and CDR2 SVGEGT. The V end lost 2 bases, the J end lost 5 bases, and 5 bases lay between the germline ends. The CDR3 DNA is TGTGCCAGCAGTTACGTGAGAGATACGCAGTATTTT. This codes for CASSYVRDTQYF.

This clonotype was observed a handful of times. V is TRBV10-3 and J is TRBJ1-6, with 8 bases matching TRBD1. Germline V lookup: CDR1 ENHRY, CDR2 SYGVKD. The V segment lost 3 bases and the J segment 7 bases; nucleotides outside the gene matches: 5. This CDR3 spans 15 amino acids. The CDR3 DNA is TGTGCCATCAGTGAAACAGGGGGTGGCAATTCACCCCTCCACTTT. It is translated as CAISETGGGNSPLHF.

The CDR3 DNA reads as TGTGCCAGCAGTTTACGACAGAAGTACCAAGAGACCCAGTACTTC. It translates to CASSLRQKYQETQYF. The chain uses TRBV27 and TRBJ2-5; D possibly corresponds to TRBD1 (5 bases). CDR3 size: 15 residues. V lost 2 bases and J lost 0, with 10 bases in between. CDR1 is MNHEY, CDR2 SMNVEV, per germline (reference sequence).